This paragraph reports one TCR beta chain. Antigen unknown. CDR1 ENHRY and CDR2 SYGVKD come from the germline V gene. The V gene end was trimmed by 11 bases and the J gene end by 2 bases; junction bases not matched to a gene: 4. The CDR3 runs 14 residues. The data were taken from a study of vaccination and CD4 T cells after COVID-19. Treatment denoted: approximately nine-day PBMC culture with coronavirus spike peptide pools or control peptides (ViraFEST assay). Ahead of the COVID-19 pandemic (2011-2018), the CD4+ T cells of the unexposed donor were collected. The Oncomine TCR Beta short-read assay was applied to DNA of cultured CD4+ T cells. TCRdb re-called the PCR reads through MiXCR, storing one row per CDR3 protein. The sample has a few thousand distinct CDR3 sequences; 24% are singletons.

The sequencing input was CD4+ T cells from blood, cultured in vitro. The chain is built from TRBV10-3 and TRBJ2-3; 13 nucleotides agree with TRBD2. The sequence came from a human donor in good health. The DNA for the CDR3 is TGTGCCGTCGGGACTAGCGGGATCACAGATACGCAGTATTTT. This encodes CAVGTSGITDTQYF.